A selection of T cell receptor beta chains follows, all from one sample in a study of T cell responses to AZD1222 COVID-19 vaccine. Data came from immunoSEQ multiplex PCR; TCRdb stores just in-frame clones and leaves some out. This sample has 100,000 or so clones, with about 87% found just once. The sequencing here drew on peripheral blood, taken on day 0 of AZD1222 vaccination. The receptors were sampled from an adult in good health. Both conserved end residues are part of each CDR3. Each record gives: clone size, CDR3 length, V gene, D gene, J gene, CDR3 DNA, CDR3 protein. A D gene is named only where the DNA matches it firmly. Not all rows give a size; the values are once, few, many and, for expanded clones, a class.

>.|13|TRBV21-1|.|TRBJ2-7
TGTGCCAGCAGCAGGCGGCAAGACCACGAGCAGTACTTC
CASSRRQDHEQYF
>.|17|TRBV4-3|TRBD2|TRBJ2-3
TGCGCCAGCAGCCCCCTGGGGGCTAGCGGGGGCACAGATACGCAGTATTTT
CASSPLGASGGTDTQYF
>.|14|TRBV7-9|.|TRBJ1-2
TGTGCCAGCAGCCCAGGCAGGGGTGGCTATGGCTACACCTTC
CASSPGRGGYGYTF
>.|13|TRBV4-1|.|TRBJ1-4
TGCGCCAGCAGTATGACGAGAGGAGAAAAACTGTTTTTT
CASSMTRGEKLFF
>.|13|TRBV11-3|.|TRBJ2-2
TGTGCCAGCAGCTTATGGCGCGACGGGGAGCTGTTTTTT
CASSLWRDGELFF
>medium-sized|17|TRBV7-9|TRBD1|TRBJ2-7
TGTGCCAGCAGCTTAGATTGGGGACAGCCCGGAACTTACGAGCAGTACTTC
CASSLDWGQPGTYEQYF
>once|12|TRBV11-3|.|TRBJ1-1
TGTGCCAGCAGCTCGGACCCTCCGGGAGCTTTCTTT
CASSSDPPGAFF
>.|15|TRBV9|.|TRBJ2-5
TGTGCCAGCAGCGTAGAACTAGATTCATATGAGACCCAGTACTTC
CASSVELDSYETQYF
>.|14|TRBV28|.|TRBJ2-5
TGTGCCAGCAGTTTCCCAGGGAGGCAAGAGACCCAGTACTTC
CASSFPGRQETQYF
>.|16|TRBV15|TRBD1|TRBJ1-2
TGTGCCACCAGCAGAGATGGGACAGGGGGCTCCTATGGCTACACCTTC
CATSRDGTGGSYGYTF
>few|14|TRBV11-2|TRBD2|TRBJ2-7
TGTGCCAGCAGCTTATCTAGCGGGAGTTACGAGCAGTACTTC
CASSLSSGSYEQYF